These 4 T cell receptor beta chains were all obtained from the same sample, sequenced in a study of T cells in tuberculosis. Some clones are missing from TCRdb's copy, which holds only in-frame ones; the method was immunoSEQ multiplex PCR. The sample consists of more than 35,000 clones, over 90% of them appearing once. Sequenced input: PBMCs. These receptors were taken from a donor between 10 and 35 years old with latent tuberculosis or without tuberculosis infection.

The gene calls are TRBV4-1 and TRBJ1-1, with 8 bases aligning to TRBD1. V lost 1 base, J lost 4 bases, and 2 bases stayed unmatched. The CDR3 is 14 amino acids. CDR1 MGHRA and CDR2 YSYEKL come from the germline V gene. CDR3 coding DNA: TGCGCCAGCAGCCAAGGGACAGGGATCACTGAAGCTTTCTTT. This sequence encodes CASSQGTGITEAFF.

The rearrangement joins TRBV19 to TRBJ2-7, with TRBD2 identical over 12 bases. Losses at the gene ends were 8 bases for V and 5 bases for J; bases not matched to a gene: 1. Germline CDR1 LNHDA, CDR2 SQIVND (reference sequence). The CDR3 loop spans 12 amino acids. The CDR3 nucleotides are TGTGCCAGTGGACTAGCGGGAAACGAGCAGTACTTC. Protein product: CASGLAGNEQYF.

The CDR3 sequence: CASSPRRGGYEQYF. The CDR3 coding sequence is TGTGCCAGCTCACCGAGAAGAGGGGGCTACGAGCAGTACTTC. The chain couples TRBV18 to TRBJ2-7; weak D call: TRBD1 (6 bases). CDR3 length: 14 residues. Germline CDR1 reads KGHSH; CDR2 reads LQKENI. With 3 bases removed from V and 3 bases from J, the gap between germline ends came to 12 bases.

V gene TRBV29-1 combines with J gene TRBJ2-7, with 12 bases identical to TRBD2. V lost 7 bases and J lost 4; bases outside the gene matches: 11. From germline, CDR1 is SQVTM and CDR2 ANQGSEA. The CDR3 covers 15 residues. The chain's CDR3 is CSALGLAGGKYEQYF. The CDR3 region has the DNA TGCAGCGCCCTCGGGCTAGCGGGAGGGAAATACGAGCAGTACTTC.